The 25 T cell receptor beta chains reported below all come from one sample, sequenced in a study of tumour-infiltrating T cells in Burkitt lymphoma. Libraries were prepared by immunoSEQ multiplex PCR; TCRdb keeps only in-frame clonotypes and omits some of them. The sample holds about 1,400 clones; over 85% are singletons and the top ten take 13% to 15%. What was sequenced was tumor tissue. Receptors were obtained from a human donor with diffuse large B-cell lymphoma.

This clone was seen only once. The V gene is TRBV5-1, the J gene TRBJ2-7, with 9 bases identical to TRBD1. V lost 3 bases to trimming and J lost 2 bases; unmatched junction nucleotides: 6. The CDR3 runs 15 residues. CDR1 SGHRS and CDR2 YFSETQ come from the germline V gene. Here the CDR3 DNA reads TGCGCCAGCAGCTACGGGACAGGGAACACCTACGAGCAGTACTTC. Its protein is CASSYGTGNTYEQYF.

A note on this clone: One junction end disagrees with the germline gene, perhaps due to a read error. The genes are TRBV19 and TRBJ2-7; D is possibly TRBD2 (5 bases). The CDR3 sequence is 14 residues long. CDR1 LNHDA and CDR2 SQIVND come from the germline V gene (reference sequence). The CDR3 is CASSIYGDIYKQYF. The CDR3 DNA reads TGTGCCAGTAGTATATACGGGGATATCTACAAGCAGTACTTC.

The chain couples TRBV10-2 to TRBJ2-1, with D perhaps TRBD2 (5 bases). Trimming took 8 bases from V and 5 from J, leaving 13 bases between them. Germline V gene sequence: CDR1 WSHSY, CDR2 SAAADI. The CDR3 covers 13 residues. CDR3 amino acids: CASWISGNNEQFF. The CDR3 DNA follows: TGCGCCAGCTGGATCAGCGGAAACAATGAGCAGTTCTTC.

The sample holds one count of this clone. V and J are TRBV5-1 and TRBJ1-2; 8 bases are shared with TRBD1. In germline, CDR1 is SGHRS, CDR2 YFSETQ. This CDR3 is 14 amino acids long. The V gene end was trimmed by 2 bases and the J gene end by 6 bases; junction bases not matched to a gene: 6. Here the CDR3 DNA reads TGCGCCAGCAGCTTACCAGGGGGCCTCGATGGCTACACCTTC. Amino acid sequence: CASSLPGGLDGYTF.

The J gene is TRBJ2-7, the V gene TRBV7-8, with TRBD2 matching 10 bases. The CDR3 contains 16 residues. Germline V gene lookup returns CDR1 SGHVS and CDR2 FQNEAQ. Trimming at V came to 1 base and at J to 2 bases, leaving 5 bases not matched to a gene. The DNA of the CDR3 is TGTGCCAGCAGCTTAGAAGGACTAGCGGATGCCTACGAGCAGTACTTC. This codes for CASSLEGLADAYEQYF.

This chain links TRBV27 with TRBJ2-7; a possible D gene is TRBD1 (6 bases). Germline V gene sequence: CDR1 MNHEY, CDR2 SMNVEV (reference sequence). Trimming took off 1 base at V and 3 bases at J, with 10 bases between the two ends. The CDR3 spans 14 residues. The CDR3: CASSLYHRDYEQYF. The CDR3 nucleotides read TGTGCCAGCAGTTTATACCACAGGGACTACGAGCAGTACTTC.

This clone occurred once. The chain's CDR3 is CASSPHAGVAGAHEQFF. CDR3 coding DNA: TGTGCCAGCAGCCCACATGCCGGGGTAGCGGGAGCCCATGAGCAGTTCTTC. The chain carries TRBV7-9 and TRBJ2-1; 9 nucleotides agree with TRBD2. The V segment lost 5 bases and the J segment 8 bases; nucleotides outside the gene matches: 16. The CDR3 is 17 amino acids. Germline CDR1 reads SEHNR; CDR2 reads FQNEAQ (reference sequence).

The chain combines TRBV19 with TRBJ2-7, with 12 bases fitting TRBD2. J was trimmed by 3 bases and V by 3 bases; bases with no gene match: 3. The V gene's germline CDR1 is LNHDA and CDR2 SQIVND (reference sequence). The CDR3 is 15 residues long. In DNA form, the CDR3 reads TGTGCCAGTAGTATCCGACTAGCGGGAGACTACGAGCAGTACTTC. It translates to CASSIRLAGDYEQYF.

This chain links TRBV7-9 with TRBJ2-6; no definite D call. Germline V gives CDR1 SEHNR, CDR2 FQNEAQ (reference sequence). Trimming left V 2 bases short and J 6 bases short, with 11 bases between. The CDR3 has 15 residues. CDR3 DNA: TGTGCCAGCAGCTTATCGGTCTTTCAGGCCAACGTCCTGACTTTC. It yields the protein CASSLSVFQANVLTF. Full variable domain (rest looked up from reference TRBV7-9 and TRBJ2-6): DTGVSQNPRHKITKRGQNVTFRCDPISEHNRLYWYRQTLGQGPEFLTYFQNEAQLEKSRLLSDRFSAERPKGSFSTLEIQRTEQGDSAMYLCASSLSVFQANVLTFGAGSRLTVL.

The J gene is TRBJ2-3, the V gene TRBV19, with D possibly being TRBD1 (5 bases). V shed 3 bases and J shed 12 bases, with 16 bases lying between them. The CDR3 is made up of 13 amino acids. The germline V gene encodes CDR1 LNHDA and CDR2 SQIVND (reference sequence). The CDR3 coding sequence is TGTGCCAGTAGTATGCAGGGCCCCACTCTCCAGTATTTT. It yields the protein CASSMQGPTLQYF.

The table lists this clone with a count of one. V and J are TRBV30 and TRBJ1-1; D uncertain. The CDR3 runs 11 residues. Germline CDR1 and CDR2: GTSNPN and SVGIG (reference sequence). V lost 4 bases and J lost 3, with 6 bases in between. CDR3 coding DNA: TGTGCCTGGATGGACTACACTGAAGCTTTCTTT. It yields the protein CAWMDYTEAFF.

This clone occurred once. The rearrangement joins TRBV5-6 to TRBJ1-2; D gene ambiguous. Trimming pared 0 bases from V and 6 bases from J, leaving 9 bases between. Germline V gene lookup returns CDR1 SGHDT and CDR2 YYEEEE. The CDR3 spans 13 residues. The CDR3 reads CASSLAVLHGYTF. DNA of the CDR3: TGTGCCAGCAGCTTGGCCGTATTACATGGCTACACCTTC.

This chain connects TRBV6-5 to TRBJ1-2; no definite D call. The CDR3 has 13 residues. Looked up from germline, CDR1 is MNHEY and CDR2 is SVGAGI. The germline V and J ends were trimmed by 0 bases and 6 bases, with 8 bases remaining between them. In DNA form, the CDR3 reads TGTGCCAGCAGTTACTCGATTGGGGATGGCTACACCTTC. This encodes CASSYSIGDGYTF.

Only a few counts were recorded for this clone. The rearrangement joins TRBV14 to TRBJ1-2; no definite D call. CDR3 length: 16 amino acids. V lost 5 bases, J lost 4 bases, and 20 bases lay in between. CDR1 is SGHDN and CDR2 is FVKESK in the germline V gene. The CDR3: CASSFKQSGKTYGYTF. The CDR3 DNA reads TGTGCCAGCAGCTTTAAGCAGTCTGGAAAGACCTATGGCTACACCTTC.

The CDR3 protein is CASSGGGGLAVNPGTQYF. Here the CDR3 DNA reads TGTGCCAGCAGCGGGGGGGGTGGATTAGCGGTTAACCCTGGGACCCAGTACTTC. The J gene is TRBJ2-5, the V gene TRBV9; 7 bases match TRBD2. This CDR3 has 18 amino acids. With 3 bases clipped from V and 7 bases from J, the junction kept 21 bases outside the gene matches. Germline V gene lookup returns CDR1 SGDLS and CDR2 YYNGEE.

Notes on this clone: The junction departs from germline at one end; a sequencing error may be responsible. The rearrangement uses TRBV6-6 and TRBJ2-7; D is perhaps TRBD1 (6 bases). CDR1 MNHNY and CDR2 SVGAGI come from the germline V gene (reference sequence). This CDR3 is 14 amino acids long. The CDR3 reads CASSYLGADYEQYF. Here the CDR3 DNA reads TGTGCCAGCAGTTACTTGGGGGCTGACTACGAGCAATACTTC.

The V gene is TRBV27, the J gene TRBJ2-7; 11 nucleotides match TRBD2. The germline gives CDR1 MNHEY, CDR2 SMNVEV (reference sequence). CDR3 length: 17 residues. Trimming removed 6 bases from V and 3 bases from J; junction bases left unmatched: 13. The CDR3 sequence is CASSPVGLAGQIYEQYF. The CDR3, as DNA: TGTGCCAGCAGCCCCGTAGGACTAGCGGGCCAAATCTACGAGCAGTACTTC.

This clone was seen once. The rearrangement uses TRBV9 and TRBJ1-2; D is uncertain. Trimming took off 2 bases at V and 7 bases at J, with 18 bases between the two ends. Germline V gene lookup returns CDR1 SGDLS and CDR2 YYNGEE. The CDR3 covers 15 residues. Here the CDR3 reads CASSVGSLAAGGYTF. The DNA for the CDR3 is TGTGCCAGCAGCGTTGGGAGCCTTGCCGCGGGTGGCTACACCTTC.

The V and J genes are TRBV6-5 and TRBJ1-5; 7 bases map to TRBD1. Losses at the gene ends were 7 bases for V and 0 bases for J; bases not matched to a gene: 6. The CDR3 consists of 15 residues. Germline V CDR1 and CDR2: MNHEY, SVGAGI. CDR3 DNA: TGTGCCAGCAAGACAGGGTTCTATAGCAATCAGCCCCAGCATTTT. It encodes CASKTGFYSNQPQHF.

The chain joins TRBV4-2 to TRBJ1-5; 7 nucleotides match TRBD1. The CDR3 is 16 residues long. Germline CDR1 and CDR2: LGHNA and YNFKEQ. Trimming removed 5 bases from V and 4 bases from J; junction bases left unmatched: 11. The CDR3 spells CASSKKGGIGNQPQHF. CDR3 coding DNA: TGTGCCAGCAGCAAAAAAGGGGGCATAGGGAATCAGCCCCAGCATTTT.

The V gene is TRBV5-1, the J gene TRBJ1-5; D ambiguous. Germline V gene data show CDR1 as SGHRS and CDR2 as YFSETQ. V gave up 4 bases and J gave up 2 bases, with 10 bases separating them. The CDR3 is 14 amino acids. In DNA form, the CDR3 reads TGCGCCAGCAGCGATGGTTCGGGCAATCAGCCCCAGCATTTT. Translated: CASSDGSGNQPQHF. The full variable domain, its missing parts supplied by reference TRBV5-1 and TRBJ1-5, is KAGVTQTPRYLIKTRGQQVTLSCSPISGHRSVSWYQQTPGQGLQFLFEYFSETQRNKGNFPGRFSGRQFSNSRSEMNVSTLELGDSALYLCASSDGSGNQPQHFGDGTRLSIL.

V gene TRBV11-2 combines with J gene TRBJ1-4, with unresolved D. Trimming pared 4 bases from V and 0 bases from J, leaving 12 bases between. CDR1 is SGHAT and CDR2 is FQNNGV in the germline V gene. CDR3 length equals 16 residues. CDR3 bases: TGTGCCAGCAGCTCTATCGATCCCGCAACTAATGAAAAACTGTTTTTT. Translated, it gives CASSSIDPATNEKLFF. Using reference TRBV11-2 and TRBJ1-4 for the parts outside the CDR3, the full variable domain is EAGVAQSPRYKIIEKRQSVAFWCNPISGHATLYWYQQILGQGPKLLIQFQNNGVVDDSQLPKDRFSAERLKGVDSTLKIQPAKLEDSAVYLCASSSIDPATNEKLFFGSGTQLSVL.

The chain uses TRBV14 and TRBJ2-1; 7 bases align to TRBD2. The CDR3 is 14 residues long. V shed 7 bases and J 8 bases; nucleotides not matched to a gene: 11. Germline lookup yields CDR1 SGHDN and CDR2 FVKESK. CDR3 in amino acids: CASTNSAGRDEQFF. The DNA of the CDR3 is TGTGCCAGCACCAATTCAGCAGGGAGGGATGAGCAGTTCTTC.

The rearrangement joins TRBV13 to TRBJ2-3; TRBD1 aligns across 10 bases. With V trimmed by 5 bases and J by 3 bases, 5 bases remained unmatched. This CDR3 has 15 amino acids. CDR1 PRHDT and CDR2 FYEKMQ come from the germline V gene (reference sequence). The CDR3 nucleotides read TGTGCCAGCAGCATCCGGACAGGGGGAACAGATACGCAGTATTTT. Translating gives CASSIRTGGTDTQYF.

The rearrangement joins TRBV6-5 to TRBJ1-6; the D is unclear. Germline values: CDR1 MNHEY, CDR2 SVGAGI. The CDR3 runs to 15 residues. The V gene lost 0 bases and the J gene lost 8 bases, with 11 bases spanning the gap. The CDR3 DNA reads TGTGCCAGCAGTTACTCCAACGAGGGCTATTCACCCCTCCACTTT. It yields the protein CASSYSNEGYSPLHF.